This TCR beta chain originates from a study of blood T cells in healthy people across ages. The trim removed 1 base at V and 0 bases at J, leaving 8 bases unmatched. The CDR3 runs 19 residues. Germline V lookup: CDR1 MDHEN, CDR2 SYDVKM. Using a J-beta primer mix together with a sample-barcoded 5' primer, a second PCR was run for about 6 to 11 cycles. From the 5' RACE reads, TCRdb called clonotypes with MiXCR, one entry per CDR3 protein. Of around 990,000 distinct CDR3 sequences in the sample, about two fifths are singletons; the top ten hold about an eighth. The chain joins TRBV28 to TRBJ2-1; 11 bases are a match to TRBD2. Sequencing was done on a sample of blood. The TCR sequence derives from a man aged 18 to 30 in good health. The CDR3 sequence: CASSLFLLAGASSYNEQFF. CDR3 nucleotides: TGTGCCAGCAGTTTATTTCTACTAGCGGGGGCGAGCTCCTACAATGAGCAGTTCTTC.